The clone carrying this T cell receptor (beta chain) was observed a handful of times. Profiling relied on immunoSEQ multiplex PCR, and the TCRdb table lists in-frame clones only, not all of them. The profile shows 50,000 to 65,000 clones, about four fifths of them singletons. CDR1 is SGHDN, CDR2 FVKESK, per germline. The CDR3 has 14 amino acids. V lost 0 bases, J lost 8 bases, and 8 bases lay in between. These data originate in a study of blood T cell repertoires in COVID-19. J is TRBJ1-6 and V is TRBV14; D is unclear. The source of this sequence is a human donor in a cohort sampled during active COVID-19. Sequenced input: peripheral blood. Here the CDR3 reads CASSQDRRYSPLHF. The CDR3 DNA reads TGTGCCAGCAGCCAAGATAGAAGATATTCACCCCTCCACTTT. Together with reference TRBV14 and TRBJ1-6, the CDR3 gives the full variable domain: EAGVTQFPSHSVIEKGQTVTLRCDPISGHDNLYWYRRVMGKEIKFLLHFVKESKQDESGMPNNRFLAERTGGTYSTLKVQPAELEDSGVYFCASSQDRRYSPLHFGNGTRLTVT.